This T cell receptor (beta chain) was captured in a study of blood T cell repertoires in COVID-19. Across the study: Samples representing acute and convalescent COVID-19 were sourced from the United States, Italy and Spain. PBMCs, B-cell-depleted T cells, or T cells were the source of the cDNA or gDNA that made up the material.

In the authors' methods: It was from reference gene primer amplification that nucleated cell counts were estimated. The assay was immunoSEQ multiplex PCR, and TCRdb's table has in-frame clones only and misses some. The D gene and trimming were derived from the DNA, and the V and J assignments and clone size from that table. The table records more than 200,000 clones, approximately 82% of them present only once. This CDR3 region has 12 residues. In germline, CDR1 is GTSNPN, CDR2 SVGIG (reference sequence). V was trimmed by 4 bases and J by 5 bases, leaving 10 bases between them. Material for sequencing was peripheral blood. The rearrangement joins TRBV30 to TRBJ2-3; unclear D gene. The receptor comes from a woman between 40 and 55 years old who had recovered from COVID-19. CDR3 bases: TGTGCCTGGACCTTCCTAGGAGATACGCAGTATTTT. Amino acid sequence: CAWTFLGDTQYF.